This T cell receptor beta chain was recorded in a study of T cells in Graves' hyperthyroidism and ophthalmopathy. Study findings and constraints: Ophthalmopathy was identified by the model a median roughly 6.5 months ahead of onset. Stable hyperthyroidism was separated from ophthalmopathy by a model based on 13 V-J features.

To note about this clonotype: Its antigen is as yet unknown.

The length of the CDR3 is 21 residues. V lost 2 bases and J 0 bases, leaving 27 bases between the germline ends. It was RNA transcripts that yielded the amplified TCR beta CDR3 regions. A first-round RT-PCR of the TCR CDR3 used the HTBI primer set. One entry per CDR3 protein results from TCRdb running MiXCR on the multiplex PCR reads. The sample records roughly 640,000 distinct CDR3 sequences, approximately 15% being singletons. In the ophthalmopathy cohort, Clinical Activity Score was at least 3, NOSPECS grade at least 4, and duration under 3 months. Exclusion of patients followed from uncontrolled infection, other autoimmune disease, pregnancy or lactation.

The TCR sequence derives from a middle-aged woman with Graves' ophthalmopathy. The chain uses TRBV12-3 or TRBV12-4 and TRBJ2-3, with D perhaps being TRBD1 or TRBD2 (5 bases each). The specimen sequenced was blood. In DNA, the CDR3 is TGTGCCAGCAGTTTATTTTTTGGGGGATATAAAACCCCTTCTAGCACAGATACGCAGTATTTT. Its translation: CASSLFFGGYKTPSSTDTQYF.